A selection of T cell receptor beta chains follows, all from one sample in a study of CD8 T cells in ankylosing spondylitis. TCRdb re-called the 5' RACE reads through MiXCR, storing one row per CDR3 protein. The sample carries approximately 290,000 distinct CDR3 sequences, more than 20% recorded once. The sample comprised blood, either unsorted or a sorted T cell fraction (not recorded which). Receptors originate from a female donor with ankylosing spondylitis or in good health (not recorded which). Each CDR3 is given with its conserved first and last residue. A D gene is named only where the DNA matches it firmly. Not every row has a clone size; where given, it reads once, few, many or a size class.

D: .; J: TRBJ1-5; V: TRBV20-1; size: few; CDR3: CSARPPGGYQPQHF; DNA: TGCAGTGCTAGGCCCCCCGGGGGATATCAGCCCCAGCATTTT
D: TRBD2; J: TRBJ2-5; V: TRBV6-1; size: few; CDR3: CASGKAGLEETQYF; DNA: TGTGCCAGCGGAAAAGCGGGACTCGAAGAGACCCAGTACTTC
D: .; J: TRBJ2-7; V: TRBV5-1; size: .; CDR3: CASKASIGSYEQYF; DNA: TGCGCCAGCAAGGCCTCTATTGGCTCCTACGAGCAGTACTTC
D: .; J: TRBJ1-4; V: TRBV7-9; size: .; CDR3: CASTLALGTNEKLFF; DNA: TGTGCCAGCACCCTTGCCCTAGGGACTAATGAAAAACTGTTTTTT
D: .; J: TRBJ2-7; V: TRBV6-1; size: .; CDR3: CASEGGGKGRRQYF; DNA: TGTGCCAGCGAGGGTGGGGGAAAGGGTAGGAGGCAATACTTC
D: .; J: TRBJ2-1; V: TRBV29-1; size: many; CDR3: CSVVTWGTYNEQFF; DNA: TGCAGCGTTGTAACGTGGGGTACTTACAATGAGCAGTTCTTC
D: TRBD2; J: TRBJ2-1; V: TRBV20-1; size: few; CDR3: CRAYVGGFGNEQFF; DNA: TGCAGAGCCTACGTGGGGGGGTTCGGGAATGAGCAGTTCTTC
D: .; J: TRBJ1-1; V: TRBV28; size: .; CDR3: CASSLNDREAFF; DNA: TGTGCCAGCAGTCTCAACGACAGGGAAGCTTTCTTT
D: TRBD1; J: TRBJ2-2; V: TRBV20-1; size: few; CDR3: CSADRGQGPGELFF; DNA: TGCAGTGCTGACCGAGGACAGGGCCCCGGGGAGCTGTTTTTT
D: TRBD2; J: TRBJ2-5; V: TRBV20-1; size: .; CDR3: CSAISLAGETQYF; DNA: TGCAGTGCTATCTCTCTAGCGGGAGAGACCCAGTACTTC
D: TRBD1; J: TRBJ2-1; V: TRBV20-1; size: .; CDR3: CSAIEGTGFVEQFF; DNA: TGCAGTGCTATAGAGGGGACAGGATTTGTTGAGCAGTTCTTC
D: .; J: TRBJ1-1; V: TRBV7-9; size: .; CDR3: CASSSVRDLYTEAFF; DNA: TGTGCCAGCAGCTCCGTTAGGGACTTATACACTGAAGCTTTCTTT
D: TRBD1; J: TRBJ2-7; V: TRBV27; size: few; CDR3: CASTPGQGDREQYF; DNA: TGTGCCAGCACCCCGGGACAGGGGGATCGCGAGCAGTACTTC
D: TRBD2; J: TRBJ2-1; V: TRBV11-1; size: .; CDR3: CASTQGFSGRTPYNEQFF; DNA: TGTGCCAGCACCCAAGGATTTAGCGGGAGGACTCCCTACAATGAGCAGTTCTTC
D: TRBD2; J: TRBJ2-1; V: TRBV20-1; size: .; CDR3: CSATGLRLAATNEQFF; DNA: TGCAGTGCAACTGGACTGAGACTAGCGGCTACCAATGAGCAGTTCTTC
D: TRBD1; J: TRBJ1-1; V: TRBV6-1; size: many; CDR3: CASSDRDRATEAFF; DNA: TGTGCCAGCAGTGACCGGGACAGGGCAACTGAAGCTTTCTTT
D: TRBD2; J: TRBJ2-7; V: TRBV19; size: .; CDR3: CASSIRGHSGSFHEQYF; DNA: TGTGCCAGTAGTATACGGGGACATAGCGGGAGTTTCCACGAGCAGTACTTC
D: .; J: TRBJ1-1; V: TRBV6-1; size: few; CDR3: CASRSPQKGNTEAFF; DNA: TGTGCCAGCAGGTCCCCCCAAAAAGGGAACACTGAAGCTTTCTTT
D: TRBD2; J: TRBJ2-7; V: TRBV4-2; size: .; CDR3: CASSQEETSGSYYEQYF; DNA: TGTGCCAGCAGCCAAGAGGAGACTAGCGGGTCCTACTACGAGCAGTACTTC
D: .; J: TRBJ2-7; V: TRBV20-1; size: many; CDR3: CSARGQGYEQYF; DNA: TGCAGTGCTAGGGGTCAGGGTTACGAGCAGTACTTC
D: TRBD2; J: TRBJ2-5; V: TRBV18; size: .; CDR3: CASSPTSGRSGETQYF; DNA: TGTGCCAGCTCACCGACTAGCGGGAGATCAGGGGAGACCCAGTACTTC
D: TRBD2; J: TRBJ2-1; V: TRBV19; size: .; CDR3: CASSPYGTSNEQFF; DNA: TGTGCCAGTAGTCCCTATGGGACTAGCAATGAGCAGTTCTTC
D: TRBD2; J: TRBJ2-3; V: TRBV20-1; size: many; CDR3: CSSGGGSGTDTQYF; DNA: TGCAGTTCCGGGGGGGGGAGCGGCACAGATACGCAGTATTTT
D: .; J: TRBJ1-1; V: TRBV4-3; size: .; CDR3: CASSQEAGRITEAFF; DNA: TGCGCCAGCAGCCAAGAGGCCGGACGGATCACTGAAGCTTTCTTT
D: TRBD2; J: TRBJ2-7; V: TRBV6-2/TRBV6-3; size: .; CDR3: CASTLGLAGTYEQYF; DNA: TGTGCCAGCACCCTTGGGCTAGCGGGAACCTACGAGCAGTACTTC
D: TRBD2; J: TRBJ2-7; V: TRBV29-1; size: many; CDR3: CSVGGGLADSSYEQYF; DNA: TGCAGCGTTGGGGGCGGACTAGCGGATAGCTCCTACGAGCAGTACTTC
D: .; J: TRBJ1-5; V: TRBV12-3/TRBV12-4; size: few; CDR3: CASSPQVRQPQHF; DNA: TGTGCCAGCAGCCCACAGGTGAGGCAGCCCCAGCATTTT
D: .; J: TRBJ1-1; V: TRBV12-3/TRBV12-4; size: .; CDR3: CASTSSGRRNTEAFF; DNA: TGTGCCAGCACCTCATCGGGACGGAGAAACACTGAAGCTTTCTTT
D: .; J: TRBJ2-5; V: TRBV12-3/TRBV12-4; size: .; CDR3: CASTTGLQGETQYF; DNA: TGTGCCAGCACCACAGGGCTACAAGGGGAGACCCAGTACTTC
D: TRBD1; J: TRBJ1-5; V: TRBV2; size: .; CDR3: CASRGGQGHQPQHF; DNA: TGTGCCAGCAGGGGCGGACAGGGGCATCAGCCCCAGCATTTT
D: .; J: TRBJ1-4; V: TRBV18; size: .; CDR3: CASSRGEKLFF; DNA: TGTGCCAGCTCACGTGGGGAAAAACTGTTTTTT
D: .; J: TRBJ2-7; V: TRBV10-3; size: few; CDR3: CAISDSYEQYF; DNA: TGTGCCATCAGTGATTCCTACGAGCAGTACTTC
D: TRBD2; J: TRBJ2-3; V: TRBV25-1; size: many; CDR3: CASSSRLAGGFTDTQYF; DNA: TGTGCCAGCAGTTCCCGACTAGCGGGAGGGTTCACAGATACGCAGTATTTT
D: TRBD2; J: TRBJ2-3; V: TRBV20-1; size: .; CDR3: CSVPSGGRVTDTQYF; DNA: TGCAGTGTCCCTTCGGGCGGGAGGGTCACAGATACGCAGTATTTT
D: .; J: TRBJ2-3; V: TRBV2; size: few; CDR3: CASSQGRSDTQYF; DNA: TGTGCCAGCAGTCAGGGGAGGTCAGATACGCAGTATTTT